Listed here are 21 T cell receptor beta chains from one sample, sequenced in a study of T cell responses to AZD1222 COVID-19 vaccine. Produced via immunoSEQ multiplex PCR; TCRdb's table is partial and in-frame only. This table holds 150,000 or so clones, around 93% found once. The source material was peripheral blood, sampled on day 0 of AZD1222 vaccination. All receptors come from an adult in good health.

This chain uses TRBV27 with TRBJ2-1, with unresolved D. The CDR3 is 13 residues long. The germline V gene encodes CDR1 MNHEY and CDR2 SMNVEV (reference sequence). Trimming removed 0 bases from V and 7 bases from J, with 7 bases in between. CDR3 in amino acids: CASSLSARNEQFF. The CDR3 region has the DNA TGTGCCAGCAGTTTATCCGCTCGGAATGAGCAGTTCTTC.

This chain uses TRBV27 with TRBJ1-5, with D unresolved. The V and J ends lost 4 bases and 0 bases respectively, with 10 bases between them. In germline, CDR1 is MNHEY, CDR2 SMNVEV (reference sequence). CDR3 length equals 15 residues. CDR3 DNA: TGTGCCAGCAGTTCTCTCACGTATAGCAATCAGCCCCAGCATTTT. It is translated as CASSSLTYSNQPQHF.

The CDR3 spells CAWTPGGANSPLHF. CDR3 bases: TGTGCCTGGACGCCCGGGGGTGCAAATTCACCCCTCCACTTT. V is TRBV30 and J is TRBJ1-6, with D perhaps matching TRBD1 (5 bases). In germline, CDR1 is GTSNPN, CDR2 SVGIG (reference sequence). Trimming removed 4 bases at V and 7 bases at J, with 14 bases between. The CDR3 totals 14 residues.

This sequence joins TRBV28 and TRBJ1-1; unclear D gene. Looked up from germline, CDR1 is MDHEN and CDR2 is SYDVKM. CDR3 size: 15 residues. V gave up 5 bases and J gave up 3 bases, with 16 bases separating them. CDR3 DNA sequence: TGTGCCAGCAGTCCCTCGGTACTCATGGACACTGAAGCTTTCTTT. Translated: CASSPSVLMDTEAFF.

This chain joins TRBV7-2 and TRBJ2-2, with unresolved D. Germline loops: CDR1 SGHTA, CDR2 FQGNSA. This CDR3 region has 16 residues. V lost 5 bases and J lost 4, with 17 bases in between. Here the CDR3 DNA reads TGTGCCAGCAGCCCCGCCATTGGCATCTTCACCGGGGAGCTGTTTTTT. Its protein product is CASSPAIGIFTGELFF.

The J gene is TRBJ2-5, the V gene TRBV5-5; D might be TRBD1 or TRBD2, each matching 5 bases. Germline CDR1 and CDR2: SGHKS and YYEKEE (reference sequence). This CDR3 has 16 residues. V gave up 0 bases and J gave up 2 bases, with 14 bases separating them. The CDR3 loop is CASSLEGRNTQETQYF. For the CDR3, the DNA is TGTGCCAGCAGCTTGGAGGGACGCAATACACAAGAGACCCAGTACTTC.

J is TRBJ1-4 and V is TRBV30, with D hard to call. V lost 1 base and J 7 bases, leaving 16 bases between the germline ends. The CDR3 has 15 amino acids. Germline V gives CDR1 GTSNPN, CDR2 SVGIG (reference sequence). CDR3 DNA sequence: TGTGCCTGGAGTGAAGGCCCGGGGATCAGTGAAAAACTGTTTTTT. Amino acid sequence: CAWSEGPGISEKLFF.

The chain joins TRBV28 to TRBJ1-5, with no clear D. The CDR3 sequence is 15 residues long. From germline, CDR1 is MDHEN and CDR2 SYDVKM. Trimming removed 5 bases from V and 8 bases from J, with 19 bases in between. The CDR3 DNA follows: TGTGCCAGCAGTCTAACGGGCCCCTCGTGGAAGCCCCAGCATTTT. As protein: CASSLTGPSWKPQHF.

The chain couples TRBV30 to TRBJ1-3; D unclear. The V end lost 2 bases, the J end lost 0 bases, and 5 bases lay between the germline ends. The CDR3 consists of 13 residues. From germline, CDR1 is GTSNPN and CDR2 SVGIG (reference sequence). The CDR3 nucleotides are TGTGCCTGGAGTCTCGGCTCTGGAAACACCATATATTTT. The encoded protein is CAWSLGSGNTIYF.

This clone was counted between two and nine times. V usage is TRBV30 and J usage is TRBJ1-4; possible D gene TRBD1, 6 bases. Germline V gives CDR1 GTSNPN, CDR2 SVGIG (reference sequence). This CDR3 is built from 13 residues. V was clipped by 8 bases and J by 0 bases, with 10 bases between them. The CDR3 DNA follows: TGTGCCGGGCACAGGGCAACTAATGAAAAACTGTTTTTT. Its translation is CAGHRATNEKLFF.

The chain couples TRBV7-9 to TRBJ2-7; D possibly matches TRBD1 or TRBD2 (5 bases each). Germline lookup yields CDR1 SEHNR and CDR2 FQNEAQ (reference sequence). Trimming removed 4 bases at V and 2 bases at J, with 12 bases between. The CDR3 sequence is 14 residues long. CDR3 coding DNA: TGTGCCAGCAGCTCGCTGGGGACCACCTACGAGCAGTACTTC. Encoded protein: CASSSLGTTYEQYF. Complete variable domain (other parts from reference TRBV7-9 and TRBJ2-7): DTGVSQNPRHKITKRGQNVTFRCDPISEHNRLYWYRQTLGQGPEFLTYFQNEAQLEKSRLLSDRFSAERPKGSFSTLEIQRTEQGDSAMYLCASSSLGTTYEQYFGPGTRLTVT.

This clone was recorded once. This chain joins TRBV19 and TRBJ1-1; D is unclear. This CDR3 spans 13 amino acids. With 5 bases removed from V and 3 bases from J, the gap between germline ends came to 10 bases. The germline gives CDR1 LNHDA, CDR2 SQIVND (reference sequence). The CDR3 DNA is TGTGCCAGTAGTTATACGGCATACACTGAAGCTTTCTTT. Residues: CASSYTAYTEAFF.

This clone has just one count. Here the CDR3 reads CASSLDSSGGYTF. The CDR3 bases are TGTGCCAGCAGCCTAGACAGTTCAGGGGGCTACACCTTC. The genes are TRBV5-4 and TRBJ1-2; D is perhaps TRBD1 (5 bases). The CDR3 has 13 residues. Trimming left V 4 bases short and J 8 bases short, with 15 bases between. CDR1 is SGHNT and CDR2 is YYREEE in the germline V gene (reference sequence).

V is TRBV6-5 and J is TRBJ2-7; 9 bases match TRBD1. CDR3 size: 15 residues. The germline CDR1 and CDR2 sequences are MNHEY and SVGAGI. V lost 2 bases to trimming and J lost 1 base; unmatched junction nucleotides: 3. CDR3 protein: CASSYNGQGSYEQYF. The CDR3 DNA is TGTGCCAGCAGTTACAACGGACAGGGGTCCTACGAGCAGTACTTC.

The chain carries TRBV28 and TRBJ1-2; no definite D call. The germline V gene encodes CDR1 MDHEN and CDR2 SYDVKM. The CDR3 has 14 amino acids. Trimming stripped 5 bases from V and 5 bases from J, with 15 bases between. The CDR3 DNA reads as TGTGCCAGCAGTAGAATAACGTTGACTTATGGCTACACCTTC. Amino acids: CASSRITLTYGYTF.

CDR3 sequence (DNA): TGTGCCAGTAGGGCAGTCGGGGGCTATGGCTACACCTTC. The encoded protein is CASRAVGGYGYTF. This rearrangement joins TRBV19 to TRBJ1-2; weak D call: TRBD1 (5 bases). Germline assignment: CDR1 LNHDA and CDR2 SQIVND (reference sequence). The V end lost 6 bases, the J end lost 4 bases, and 12 bases lay between the germline ends. This CDR3 is 13 amino acids long. The whole variable domain, filled in from reference TRBV19 and TRBJ1-2, reads DGGITQSPKYLFRKEGQNVTLSCEQNLNHDAMYWYRQDPGQGLRLIYYSQIVNDFQKGDIAEGYSVSREKKESFPLTVTSAQKNPTAFYLCASRAVGGYGYTFGSGTRLTVV.

As concerns this clone: The junction differs from germline at one of its ends, possibly a read error. The chain links TRBV12-5 to TRBJ1-1; D is undetermined. Germline assignment: CDR1 LGHNT and CDR2 FRNRAP. The CDR3 spans 12 residues. The CDR3 here is CASGLANAEAFF. CDR3 coding DNA: TGTGCTAGTGGTTTGGCGAACGCTGAAGCTTTCTTT.

V usage is TRBV20-1 and J usage is TRBJ2-7; D gene ambiguous. The CDR3 extends over 15 amino acids. V was clipped by 3 bases and J by 3 bases, with 18 bases between them. CDR1 is DFQATT, CDR2 SNEGSKA, per germline (reference sequence). Here the CDR3 reads CSASPGDLLIYEQYF. CDR3 sequence (DNA): TGCAGTGCTAGTCCTGGGGATCTACTAATCTACGAGCAGTACTTC.

This clone appeared a single time. V usage is TRBV6-2 or TRBV6-3 and J usage is TRBJ1-5, with D perhaps TRBD1 (6 bases). Trimming took off 5 bases at V and 2 bases at J, with 10 bases between the two ends. This CDR3 spans 14 amino acids. CDR1 and CDR2 from the germline V gene are MNHEY and SVGEGT. CDR3 sequence (DNA): TGTGCCAGCAGTACGGGGGGCGGCAATCAGCCCCAGCATTTT. This encodes CASSTGGGNQPQHF.

The chain combines TRBV7-9 with TRBJ1-4, with unresolved D. CDR1 SEHNR and CDR2 FQNEAQ come from the germline V gene (reference sequence). The CDR3 has 18 amino acids. V lost 4 bases, J lost 8 bases, and 26 bases lay in between. In DNA form, the CDR3 reads TGTGCCAGCAGCTCCAGACTCACGGCCAGTCGGGTCAACGAAAAACTGTTTTTT. This codes for CASSSRLTASRVNEKLFF.

The J gene is TRBJ2-3, the V gene TRBV5-6; the D gene is possibly TRBD2 (5 bases). V lost 0 bases, J lost 9 bases, and 20 bases lay in between. The CDR3 consists of 16 residues. CDR1 and CDR2 (germline): SGHDT, YYEEEE. In DNA form, the CDR3 reads TGTGCCAGCAGCTTGGCCCGTGGGTACGGCACTAGAACGCAGTATTTT. Protein: CASSLARGYGTRTQYF. The full variable domain, its missing parts supplied by reference TRBV5-6 and TRBJ2-3, is DAGVTQSPTHLIKTRGQQVTLRCSPKSGHDTVSWYQQALGQGPQFIFQYYEEEERQRGNFPDRFSGHQFPNYSSELNVNALLLGDSALYLCASSLARGYGTRTQYFGPGTRLTVL.